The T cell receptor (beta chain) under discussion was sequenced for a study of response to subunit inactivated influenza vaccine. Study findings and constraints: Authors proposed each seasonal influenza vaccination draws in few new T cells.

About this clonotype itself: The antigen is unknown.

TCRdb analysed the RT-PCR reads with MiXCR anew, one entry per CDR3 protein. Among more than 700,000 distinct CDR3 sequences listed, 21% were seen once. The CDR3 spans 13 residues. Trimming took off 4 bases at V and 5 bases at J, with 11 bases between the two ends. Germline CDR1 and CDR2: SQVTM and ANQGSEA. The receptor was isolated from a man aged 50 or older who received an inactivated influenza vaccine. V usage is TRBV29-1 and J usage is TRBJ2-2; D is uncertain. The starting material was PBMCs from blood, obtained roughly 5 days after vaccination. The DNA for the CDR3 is TGCAGCGTTGCTTCCCAAGGGACCGGGGAGCTGTTTTTT. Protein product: CSVASQGTGELFF.